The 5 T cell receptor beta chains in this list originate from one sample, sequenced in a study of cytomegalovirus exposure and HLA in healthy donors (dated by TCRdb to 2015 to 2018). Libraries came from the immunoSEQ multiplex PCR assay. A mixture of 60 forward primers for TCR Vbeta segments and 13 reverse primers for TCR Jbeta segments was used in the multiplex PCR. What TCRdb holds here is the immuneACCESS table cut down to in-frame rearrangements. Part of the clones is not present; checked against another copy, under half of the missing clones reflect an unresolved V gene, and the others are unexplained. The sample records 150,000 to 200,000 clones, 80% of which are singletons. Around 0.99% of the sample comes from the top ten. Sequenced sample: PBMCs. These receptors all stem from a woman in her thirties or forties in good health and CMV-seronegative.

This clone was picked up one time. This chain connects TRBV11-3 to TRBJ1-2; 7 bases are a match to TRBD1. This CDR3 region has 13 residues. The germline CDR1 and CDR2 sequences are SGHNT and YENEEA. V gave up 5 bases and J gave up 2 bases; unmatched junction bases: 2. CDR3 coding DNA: TGTGCCAGCAGCCCACAGGGGAACTATGGCTACACCTTC. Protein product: CASSPQGNYGYTF.

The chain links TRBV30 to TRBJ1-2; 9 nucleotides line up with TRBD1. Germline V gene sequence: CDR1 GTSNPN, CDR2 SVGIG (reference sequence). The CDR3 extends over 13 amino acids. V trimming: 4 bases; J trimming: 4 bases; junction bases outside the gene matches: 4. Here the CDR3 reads CAWNRDRAYGYTF. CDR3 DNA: TGTGCCTGGAACCGGGACAGGGCCTATGGCTACACCTTC.

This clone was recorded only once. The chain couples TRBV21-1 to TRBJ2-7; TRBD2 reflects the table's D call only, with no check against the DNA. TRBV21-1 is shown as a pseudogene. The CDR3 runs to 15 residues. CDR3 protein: CASSKGASGRYEQYV. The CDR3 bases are TGTGCCAGCAGCAAAGGGGCTAGCGGCCGTTACGAGCAGTACGTC.

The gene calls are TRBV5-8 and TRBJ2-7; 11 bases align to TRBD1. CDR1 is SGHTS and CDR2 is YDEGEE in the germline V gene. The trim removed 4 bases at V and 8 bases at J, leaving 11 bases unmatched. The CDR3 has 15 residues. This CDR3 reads CASSASPGQGAKQYF. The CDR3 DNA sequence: TGTGCCAGCAGCGCGAGCCCCGGACAGGGGGCGAAGCAGTACTTC.

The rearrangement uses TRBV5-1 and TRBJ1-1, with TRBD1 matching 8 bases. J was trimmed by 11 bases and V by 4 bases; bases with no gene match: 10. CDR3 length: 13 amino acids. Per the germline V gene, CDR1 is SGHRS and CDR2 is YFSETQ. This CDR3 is CASSEDRVFGAFF. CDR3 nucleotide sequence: TGCGCCAGCAGCGAGGACAGGGTGTTCGGGGCTTTCTTT.